These T cell receptor beta chains were read from a single sample in a study of siplizumab effects on memory and regulatory T cells. Libraries were prepared by immunoSEQ multiplex PCR; TCRdb keeps only in-frame clonotypes and omits some of them. Here the sample spans fewer than 85,000 clones, around 95% being singletons. The sample taken for sequencing was CD8+ T cells sorted from blood. The receptors shown here come from a human donor in good health. Each CDR3 is given with its conserved first and last residue. Each record gives: clone size, J gene, V gene, D gene, CDR3 protein, CDR3 DNA. A D gene is named only where the DNA matches it firmly. Not all rows give a size; the values are once, few, many and, for expanded clones, a class.

>-|TRBJ1-2|TRBV5-1|-
CASSLGTAYGYTF
TGCGCCAGCAGCTTGGGAACCGCCTATGGCTACACCTTC
>-|TRBJ2-3|TRBV10-3|-
CAISERDSTDTQYF
TGTGCCATCAGTGAACGAGATAGCACAGATACGCAGTATTTT
>-|TRBJ2-7|TRBV7-6|TRBD1
CASSPSNRGARSYEQYF
TGTGCCAGCAGTCCTTCAAACAGGGGGGCAAGGTCCTACGAGCAGTACTTC
>-|TRBJ1-1|TRBV7-9|-
CASSLKLGLVAFF
TGTGCCAGCAGCTTGAAACTCGGTTTGGTGGCTTTCTTT
>once|TRBJ2-1|TRBV9|TRBD2
CASSDPFSGNSNNEQFF
TGTGCCAGCAGCGACCCCTTTAGCGGGAATTCGAACAATGAGCAGTTCTTC
>-|TRBJ2-5|TRBV28|TRBD1
CASSPSPGQGKETQYF
TGTGCCAGCAGTCCCTCCCCGGGACAGGGCAAAGAGACCCAGTACTTC
>-|TRBJ2-2|TRBV18|-
CASSPTGELFF
TGTGCCAGCTCACCAACCGGGGAGCTGTTTTTT
>-|TRBJ1-2|TRBV15|-
CATSRGKGYYGYTF
TGTGCCACCAGCAGAGGGAAGGGCTACTATGGCTACACCTTC
>-|TRBJ2-1|TRBV19|-
CASSIDPQIRQTIGYNEQFF
TGTGCCAGTAGTATAGATCCCCAAATTCGGCAGACCATAGGCTACAATGAGCAGTTCTTC
>-|TRBJ2-7|TRBV27|-
CASSFRAGRSYEQYF
TGTGCCAGCAGTTTTCGGGCAGGTCGTTCCTACGAGCAGTACTTC
>-|TRBJ2-3|TRBV11-2|TRBD2
CASSQPTSGPSTDTQYF
TGTGCCAGCAGCCAGCCCACTAGCGGACCGAGCACAGATACGCAGTATTTT
>-|TRBJ1-2|TRBV7-9|-
CASSLYTANGYTF
TGTGCCAGCAGCTTATATACAGCCAATGGCTACACCTTC
>-|TRBJ2-6|TRBV13|-
CASSVPSSGINVLTF
TGTGCCAGCAGCGTCCCCTCCTCTGGAATCAACGTCCTGACTTTC
>-|TRBJ1-5|TRBV15|-
CATSRDTEDQPQHF
TGTGCCACCAGCAGAGATACCGAGGATCAGCCCCAGCATTTT
>once|TRBJ2-3|TRBV27|-
CASSLTPASSTDTQYF
TGTGCCAGCAGTTTAACCCCGGCGTCTAGCACAGATACGCAGTATTTT
>-|TRBJ1-5|TRBV2|-
CASSGGRAGYSNQPQHF
TGTGCCAGCAGTGGAGGTAGGGCCGGTTATAGCAATCAGCCCCAGCATTTT
>-|TRBJ1-2|TRBV2|-
CASRGAKGIGYGYTF
TGTGCCAGCAGGGGCGCGAAGGGTATTGGCTATGGCTACACCTTC
>-|TRBJ2-5|TRBV9|-
CASSVGAGWGQETQYF
TGTGCCAGCAGCGTAGGGGCAGGGTGGGGGCAAGAGACCCAGTACTTC
>-|TRBJ2-2|TRBV7-8|-
CASSLSSTGELFF
TGTGCCAGCAGCTTATCATCCACCGGGGAGCTGTTTTTT
>-|TRBJ2-5|TRBV28|TRBD1
CAAQLGAGQVQETQYF
TGTGCCGCGCAACTGGGGGCGGGACAGGTTCAAGAGACCCAGTACTTC
>-|TRBJ2-1|TRBV19|-
CASSSRVNEQFF
TGTGCCAGTAGCTCTAGAGTCAATGAGCAGTTCTTC
>-|TRBJ2-7|TRBV4-1|-
CASSQEGRVYEQYF
TGCGCCAGCAGCCAAGAGGGACGGGTCTACGAGCAGTACTTC
>-|TRBJ2-5|TRBV7-6|-
CASSLSPLGTQYF
TGTGCCAGCAGCCTAAGCCCCTTAGGGACCCAGTACTTC
>-|TRBJ1-3|TRBV27|TRBD1
CASSPTGRSGNTIYF
TGTGCCAGCAGTCCGACAGGGCGATCGGGAAACACCATATATTTT
>-|TRBJ2-7|TRBV7-9|-
CASSLTYEQYF
TGTGCCAGCAGCTTAACGTACGAGCAGTACTTC
>-|TRBJ2-3|TRBV7-8|TRBD2
CASSLARLAADTQYF
TGTGCCAGCAGCTTAGCGCGGCTAGCGGCAGATACGCAGTATTTT
>-|TRBJ2-5|TRBV2|-
CASRVTGIQETQYF
TGTGCCAGCAGAGTTACAGGGATCCAAGAGACCCAGTACTTC
>-|TRBJ2-2|TRBV19|-
CASTGVNTGELFF
TGTGCCAGTACAGGGGTTAACACCGGGGAGCTGTTTTTT
>-|TRBJ2-5|TRBV9|-
CASSLKGLKETQYF
TGTGCCAGCAGCCTTAAGGGGCTTAAAGAGACCCAGTACTTC
>-|TRBJ1-2|TRBV4-1|TRBD1
CASSHNIAGQGLDGYTF
TGCGCCAGCAGCCACAACATCGCGGGACAGGGGTTGGATGGCTACACCTTC
>-|TRBJ2-1|TRBV10-3|TRBD2
CAISESGTSFEQFF
TGTGCCATCAGTGAGTCTGGGACTAGCTTTGAGCAGTTCTTC